Following are 25 T cell receptor beta chains from one sample sequenced in a study of blood T cell repertoires in COVID-19. Clones were read by immunoSEQ multiplex PCR, and TCRdb kept only the in-frame ones, dropping some. The table records 160,000 or so clones, roughly 83% of them present only once. The sample was peripheral blood. The receptors come from a human donor in a cohort sampled during active COVID-19.

This clone was observed a few times. This rearrangement joins TRBV27 to TRBJ1-2, with D perhaps TRBD1 (5 bases). V was shortened by 6 bases and J by 4 bases, with 15 bases between the two germline ends. The CDR3 has 14 amino acids. Looked up from germline, CDR1 is MNHEY and CDR2 is SMNVEV (reference sequence). For the CDR3, the DNA is TGTGCCAGCAGACCCCAGGGCCAATCCTATGGCTACACCTTC. Amino acids: CASRPQGQSYGYTF.

This clone has just one count. This chain joins TRBV19 and TRBJ1-5; the match to TRBD1 covers 7 bases. V gave up 5 bases and J gave up 2 bases; unmatched junction bases: 6. Germline CDR1 and CDR2: LNHDA and SQIVND (reference sequence). CDR3 length equals 15 residues. The CDR3 spells CASSVTDRGNQPQHF. The CDR3 DNA is TGTGCCAGTAGTGTTACCGACAGGGGCAATCAGCCCCAGCATTTT.

As for this clone: This may come from a read error, since a much larger clone is one base off. This chain uses TRBV9 with TRBJ1-1; TRBD1 agrees at 8 bases. V was clipped by 4 bases and J by 0 bases; unmatched bases: 2. The germline V gene encodes CDR1 SGDLS and CDR2 YYNGEE. The CDR3 is 14 amino acids. This chain's CDR3 is CASSPGGLNTEAFF. CDR3 in DNA: TGTGCCAGCAGCCCAGGGGGCTTGAACACTGAAGCTTTCTTT.

This chain uses TRBV14 with TRBJ2-3, with a tentative D call TRBD2 (6 bases). The V and J ends lost 0 bases and 2 bases respectively, with 12 bases between them. The germline CDR1 and CDR2 sequences are SGHDN and FVKESK. The CDR3 runs 16 residues. The CDR3 nucleotides are TGTGCCAGCAGCCAAGATCTCGCGGGGCACACAGATACGCAGTATTTT. Its translation: CASSQDLAGHTDTQYF.

The V gene is TRBV6-5, the J gene TRBJ2-7, with D hard to call. This CDR3 region has 11 residues. Germline assignment: CDR1 MNHEY and CDR2 SVGAGI. Trimming stripped 10 bases from V and 4 bases from J, with 11 bases between. The CDR3 spells CATTPLYEQYF. DNA of the CDR3: TGTGCCACCACGCCACTGTACGAGCAGTACTTC.

This chain links TRBV6-1 with TRBJ2-7; 7 bases agree with TRBD1. Germline CDR1 reads MNHNS; CDR2 reads SASEGT. V was pared by 2 bases and J by 3 bases, with 7 bases of the junction left unmatched. This CDR3 has 15 residues. The CDR3 loop reads CASSEIGQAFYEQYF. The CDR3 DNA sequence: TGTGCCAGCAGTGAAATCGGACAGGCCTTCTACGAGCAGTACTTC.

The chain's CDR3 is CASSSAGGPGETQYF. As DNA, the CDR3 is TGTGCCAGCAGTTCAGCGGGAGGGCCGGGGGAGACCCAGTACTTC. The chain links TRBV28 to TRBJ2-5; TRBD2 agrees at 10 bases. Germline V gene data show CDR1 as MDHEN and CDR2 as SYDVKM. The V gene end was trimmed by 4 bases and the J gene end by 5 bases; junction bases not matched to a gene: 7. This CDR3 spans 15 amino acids.

The V gene is TRBV5-5, the J gene TRBJ2-7; 10 bases align to TRBD2. J was trimmed by 2 bases and V by 4 bases; bases with no gene match: 6. This CDR3 region has 15 residues. The germline V gene has CDR1 SGHKS and CDR2 YYEKEE (reference sequence). The CDR3 bases are TGTGCCAGCAGCAGTCTAGCGGGGGATCCCTACGAGCAGTACTTC. The encoded protein is CASSSLAGDPYEQYF.

The V call is TRBV29-1, the J call TRBJ1-2, with D unresolved. The CDR3 consists of 12 residues. The V end was cut by 2 bases, the J end by 7 bases, with 11 bases between. The germline CDR1 and CDR2 sequences are SQVTM and ANQGSEA. The CDR3 DNA follows: TGCAGCGTTGAACCGTACAGAGCTGGCTACACCTTC. Protein sequence: CSVEPYRAGYTF.

The V call is TRBV6-2 or TRBV6-3, the J call TRBJ1-1; 7 bases are a match to TRBD1. Germline V gene lookup returns CDR1 MNHEY and CDR2 SVGEGT. The junction had 9 bases not matched to a gene; V was cut back by 1 base and J by 4 bases. The length of the CDR3 is 16 residues. The CDR3 spells CASSYWTDRPGTEAFF. CDR3 coding DNA: TGTGCCAGCAGTTACTGGACGGACAGGCCCGGCACTGAAGCTTTCTTT.

J is TRBJ1-1 and V is TRBV7-8, with D possibly being TRBD1 (5 bases). This CDR3 has 14 amino acids. Deletions cut 0 bases from V and 5 bases from J, with 10 bases between. Germline V gene sequence: CDR1 SGHVS, CDR2 FQNEAQ. CDR3: CASSLAGGITEAFF. The DNA for the CDR3 is TGTGCCAGCAGCTTAGCCGGGGGGATTACTGAAGCTTTCTTT.

Only a few counts were recorded for this clone. The CDR3 region is CASLGQGEAFF. The CDR3 DNA reads as TGTGCCAGCCTTGGACAGGGAGAAGCTTTCTTT. This chain connects TRBV2 to TRBJ1-1; the match to TRBD1 covers 8 bases. Germline V lookup: CDR1 SNHLY, CDR2 FYNNEI. This CDR3 spans 11 amino acids. Unmatched junction bases numbered 4, after V lost 8 bases and J lost 8 bases.

V gene TRBV6-4 combines with J gene TRBJ2-2; perhaps TRBD2 as D (5 bases). Germline values: CDR1 MRHNA, CDR2 SNTAGT. Trimming removed 4 bases at V and 6 bases at J, with 9 bases between. The CDR3 is made up of 13 amino acids. The CDR3 loop is CASSVEGAGELFF. The CDR3 DNA follows: TGTGCCAGCAGTGTCGAGGGCGCCGGGGAGCTGTTTTTT.

This clone was found a few times. Written as DNA, the CDR3 is TGCGCCAGCAGCCAAGGGGTCGGGACTAGCGGGGTCGGGTCTGGGGCCAACGTCCTGACTTTC. Its translation: CASSQGVGTSGVGSGANVLTF. The chain is built from TRBV4-3 and TRBJ2-6, with 13 bases that match TRBD2. Trimming cost V 1 base and J 1 base; bases outside gene matches: 10. CDR1 LGHNA and CDR2 YSLEER come from the germline V gene. There are 21 residues in the CDR3.

The rearrangement joins TRBV6-5 to TRBJ2-3; the match to TRBD2 covers 7 bases. J gave up 6 bases and V 6 bases, and 12 bases lay outside the gene matches. Germline V gives CDR1 MNHEY, CDR2 SVGAGI. CDR3 size: 15 residues. CDR3 in DNA: TGTGCCAGCAGGAGGAGGGAGGGAGTTGTGGATACGCAGTATTTT. It yields the protein CASRRREGVVDTQYF.

This clone was found a few times. The chain links TRBV12-3 or TRBV12-4 to TRBJ1-2; TRBD1 is a possible D gene (6 bases). CDR3 size: 11 residues. V was clipped by 6 bases and J by 8 bases, with 10 bases between them. In nucleotides, the CDR3 is TGTGCCAGCAGATCAGGGGCCGGCTACACCTTC. Its translation: CASRSGAGYTF.

V gene TRBV29-1 combines with J gene TRBJ2-1; 9 bases match TRBD2. Germline V lookup: CDR1 SQVTM, CDR2 ANQGSEA. Losses at the gene ends were 2 bases for V and 3 bases for J; bases not matched to a gene: 11. The CDR3 totals 17 residues. The chain's CDR3 is CSVERVLAGVGYNEQFF. The CDR3 DNA reads as TGCAGCGTTGAAAGGGTGTTAGCGGGAGTAGGCTACAATGAGCAGTTCTTC.

This chain connects TRBV6-1 to TRBJ2-7; D not certain. Trimming stripped 1 base from V and 0 bases from J, with 7 bases between. The CDR3 length is 14 residues. Germline CDR1 MNHNS, CDR2 SASEGT. In DNA, the CDR3 is TGTGCCAGCAGTGAAGTAGAGCTCTCCTACGAGCAGTACTTC. This encodes CASSEVELSYEQYF.

The chain is built from TRBV25-1 and TRBJ2-7; D gene ambiguous. The CDR3 has 14 amino acids. CDR1 and CDR2 (germline): MGHDK, SYGVNS. Trimming removed 3 bases at V and 5 bases at J, with 14 bases between. The CDR3 spells CASSESPGFDEQYF. The CDR3 nucleotides read TGTGCCAGCAGTGAGTCACCCGGGTTCGACGAGCAGTACTTC.

This chain joins TRBV4-1 and TRBJ2-1; 9 nucleotides agree with TRBD2. Germline-derived CDR1 and CDR2 are MGHRA and YSYEKL. This CDR3 is built from 16 residues. With 1 base clipped from V and 8 bases from J, the junction kept 9 bases outside the gene matches. Here the CDR3 reads CASSQVSAGGRDEQFF. CDR3 bases: TGCGCCAGCAGCCAAGTCTCGGCTGGCGGGAGGGATGAGCAGTTCTTC.

The V and J genes are TRBV11-3 and TRBJ2-1; D not certain. The germline V gene encodes CDR1 SGHNT and CDR2 YENEEA. CDR3 length: 17 residues. V lost 1 base and J lost 0, with 13 bases in between. The CDR3 loop is CASSLARGVSSYNEQFF. The CDR3 DNA follows: TGTGCCAGCAGCTTAGCCCGAGGTGTTAGCTCCTACAATGAGCAGTTCTTC.

The J gene is TRBJ2-2, the V gene TRBV29-1, with 12 bases fitting TRBD1. The CDR3 runs to 18 residues. With V trimmed by 4 bases and J by 4 bases, 13 bases remained unmatched. Per the germline V gene, CDR1 is SQVTM and CDR2 is ANQGSEA. This chain's CDR3 is CSVGGTGGSGVGTGELFF. In DNA, the CDR3 is TGCAGCGTTGGCGGGACAGGGGGCTCCGGGGTTGGCACCGGGGAGCTGTTTTTT.

V usage is TRBV6-5 and J usage is TRBJ1-2; maybe TRBD1 (6 bases). Trimming took off 2 bases at V and 4 bases at J, with 17 bases between the two ends. Germline CDR1 MNHEY, CDR2 SVGAGI. The CDR3 is 16 residues long. The CDR3 bases are TGTGCCAGCAGTTACGGCGGGGGGCTCCGACCCTATGGCTACACCTTC. It specifies CASSYGGGLRPYGYTF.

The chain combines TRBV5-1 with TRBJ2-7, with 8 bases fitting TRBD2. Trimming took 0 bases from V and 4 from J; bases not matched to a gene: 9. CDR1 and CDR2 from the germline V gene are SGHRS and YFSETQ. The CDR3 spans 16 residues. CDR3 amino acids: CASSLAVRGARYEQYF. CDR3 coding DNA: TGCGCCAGCAGCTTGGCCGTGCGGGGGGCGAGGTACGAGCAGTACTTC.

This sequence joins TRBV5-4 and TRBJ2-1, with 10 bases identical to TRBD1. Germline CDR1 is SGHNT and CDR2 is YYREEE (reference sequence). This CDR3 is 13 amino acids long. Trimming took 3 bases from V and 8 from J; bases not matched to a gene: 2. The CDR3 region has the DNA TGTGCCAGCAGCTGGGACAGGGGAGATGAGCAGTTCTTC. Translated, it gives CASSWDRGDEQFF.